Listed below are T cell receptor beta chains from one sample, sequenced in a study of cytomegalovirus exposure and HLA in healthy donors. Method: immunoSEQ multiplex PCR; TCRdb's copy keeps in-frame clones and lacks some. Seen here are under 200,000 clones, roughly 80% observed once, and the top ten hold approximately 2.1%. Sequenced material: PBMCs. The receptor set was obtained from a male donor in good health and CMV-seronegative. Each CDR3 is given with its conserved first and last residue. D genes are given only for firm matches. Not every row has a clone size; where given, it reads once, few, many or a size class.

>TRBV6-5|12|-|TRBJ2-7|-
CASSRSGYEQYF
TGTGCCAGCAGCAGGTCAGGGTACGAGCAGTACTTC
>TRBV30|15|once|TRBJ1-1|TRBD1
CAWSEGQGPTTEAFF
TGTGCCTGGAGTGAGGGACAGGGTCCGACCACTGAAGCTTTCTTT
>TRBV27|14|-|TRBJ2-7|-
CASSLLGGDYEQYF
TGTGCCAGCAGTTTATTGGGGGGAGACTACGAGCAGTACTTC
>TRBV7-7|16|-|TRBJ2-5|-
CASSLQLGASWETQYF
TGTGCTAGCAGCTTACAGTTAGGGGCGTCATGGGAGACCCAGTACTTC
>TRBV6-5|12|-|TRBJ1-2|TRBD1
CASSSQGVGYTF
TGTGCCAGCAGCTCACAGGGGGTCGGCTACACCTTC
>TRBV5-5|18|few|TRBJ2-2|TRBD2
CASSLALLAGVYTGELFF
TGTGCCAGCAGCTTGGCACTACTAGCGGGGGTTTACACCGGGGAGCTGTTTTTT
>TRBV5-5|13|-|TRBJ1-5|-
CASSLTGSQPQHF
TGTGCCAGCAGCTTGACAGGGAGTCAGCCCCAGCATTTT
>TRBV14|14|-|TRBJ2-7|-
CASSQDTGSYEQYF
TGTGCCAGCAGCCAAGATACAGGTTCCTACGAGCAGTACTTC
>TRBV9|15|-|TRBJ1-2|-
CASSGGGGGNYGYTF
TGTGCCAGCTCGGGCGGCGGAGGAGGAAACTATGGCTACACCTTC
>TRBV27|14|-|TRBJ2-1|TRBD1
CASSPDRGGNEQFF
TGTGCCAGCAGCCCCGACAGGGGAGGCAATGAGCAGTTCTTC
>TRBV19|14|-|TRBJ2-4|TRBD1
CASIQTGSKNIQYF
TGTGCCAGTATCCAGACAGGGAGCAAAAACATTCAGTACTTC
>TRBV7-2|15|-|TRBJ2-1|TRBD2
CASSLFLAGGAEQFF
TGTGCCAGCAGCTTATTTTTAGCGGGGGGGGCTGAGCAGTTCTTC
>TRBV15|16|-|TRBJ2-7|TRBD2
CATSRQHSGGSYEQYF
TGTGCCACCAGCAGACAACATAGCGGGGGTTCCTACGAGCAGTACTTC
>TRBV5-1|14|-|TRBJ1-6|TRBD1
CASSQGQQNSPLHF
TGCGCCAGCAGCCAGGGACAGCAGAATTCACCCCTCCACTTT
>TRBV2|13|-|TRBJ2-3|TRBD2
CASSELAGVRRYF
TGTGCCAGCAGTGAGCTAGCGGGGGTTAGACGGTATTTT
>TRBV4-1|17|-|TRBJ1-1|-
CASSLIVDTVTNTEAFF
TGCGCCAGCAGCCTAATTGTGGACACGGTAACGAACACTGAAGCTTTCTTT
>TRBV18|16|-|TRBJ1-2|-
CASSPQRTGFNYGYTF
TGTGCCAGCTCACCCCAACGAACAGGGTTCAACTATGGCTACACCTTC
>TRBV25-1|16|-|TRBJ2-1|-
CASSDDPGHYYNEQFF
TGTGCCAGCAGTGATGATCCGGGACATTACTACAATGAGCAGTTCTTC
>TRBV2|11|-|TRBJ1-1|TRBD1
CASTGGVEAFF
TGTGCCAGCACAGGGGGAGTTGAAGCTTTCTTT
>TRBV15|16|-|TRBJ1-4|-
CATSRDRSATNEKLFF
TGTGCCACCAGCAGAGATCGCAGCGCAACTAATGAAAAACTGTTTTTT
>TRBV6-5|14|-|TRBJ1-2|-
CASSSNGGNYGYTF
TGTGCCAGCAGTTCCAACGGGGGGAACTATGGCTACACCTTC
>TRBV10-3|13|-|TRBJ2-7|TRBD2
CAIRLAGGREQYF
TGTGCCATCAGGCTAGCGGGGGGGCGCGAGCAGTACTTC
>TRBV7-9|14|-|TRBJ2-5|TRBD1
CASILQGIQETQYF
TGTGCCAGCATACTACAGGGGATACAAGAGACCCAGTACTTC
>TRBV15|14|-|TRBJ1-2|-
CATSPRGSGYGYTF
TGTGCCACCAGCCCCCGGGGGTCAGGGTATGGCTACACCTTC
>TRBV10-3|12|few|TRBJ2-1|-
CAINTGYNEQFF
TGTGCCATCAACACAGGGTACAATGAGCAGTTCTTC
>TRBV5-6|14|-|TRBJ1-1|-
CASSPWDTNTEAFF
TGTGCCAGCAGCCCTTGGGACACGAACACTGAAGCTTTCTTT
>TRBV4-1|19|-|TRBJ2-7|TRBD2
CASSQDSFEGLAGPYEQYF
TGCGCCAGCAGCCAAGATAGTTTTGAGGGACTAGCGGGGCCCTACGAGCAGTACTTC
>TRBV5-5|20|few|TRBJ1-4|TRBD1
CASSLVSAATGRGNNEKLFF
TGTGCCAGCAGCTTGGTGTCCGCCGCGACAGGGAGAGGCAACAATGAAAAACTGTTTTTT
>TRBV5-1|15|-|TRBJ1-2|-
CASSLGLTANYGYTF
TGCGCCAGCAGCTTGGGACTAACAGCTAACTATGGCTACACCTTC
>TRBV9|14|-|TRBJ1-5|TRBD1
CASSGGQGNQPQHF
TGTGCCAGCAGCGGGGGACAGGGCAATCAGCCCCAGCATTTT
>TRBV10-3|13|-|TRBJ1-2|TRBD1
CAISAQGARGYTF
TGTGCCATCAGCGCTCAGGGGGCTCGCGGCTACACCTTC
>TRBV4-1|14|-|TRBJ1-1|TRBD1
CASSPGQVNTEAFF
TGCGCCAGCAGCCCTGGACAGGTTAACACTGAAGCTTTCTTT
>TRBV10-3|13|-|TRBJ1-5|TRBD1
CAIGQGADQPQHF
TGTGCCATCGGACAGGGGGCTGACCAGCCCCAGCATTTT
>TRBV4-1|15|-|TRBJ2-2|TRBD2
CASSQSGGNTGELFF
TGCGCCAGCAGCCAATCGGGGGGAAACACCGGGGAGCTGTTTTTT
>TRBV9|13|-|TRBJ2-2|-
CASSPQGGGELFF
TGTGCCAGCAGCCCTCAGGGAGGCGGGGAGCTGTTTTTT
>TRBV11-2|14|once|TRBJ2-7|-
CASSLVGGRYEQYF
TGTGCCAGCAGCTTAGTCGGCGGTCGCTACGAGCAGTACTTC
>TRBV10-3|15|-|TRBJ2-7|-
CAISGSGNPTGEQYF
TGTGCCATCAGTGGATCCGGGAACCCAACTGGGGAGCAGTACTTC
>TRBV6-5|15|-|TRBJ2-1|TRBD1
CASSRGTEAYNEQFF
TGTGCCAGCAGTCGAGGGACAGAAGCATACAATGAGCAGTTCTTC
>TRBV18|15|-|TRBJ2-5|TRBD2
CASSTSLAGVETQYF
TGTGCCAGCTCAACAAGCCTAGCGGGGGTCGAGACCCAGTACTTC
>TRBV10-1|14|-|TRBJ2-1|TRBD2
CASSDGGGVNEQFF
TGCGCCAGCAGTGATGGCGGGGGGGTTAATGAGCAGTTCTTC
>TRBV27|14|-|TRBJ1-5|-
CASSLSGGGQPQHF
TGTGCCAGCAGTTTATCCGGGGGAGGACAGCCCCAGCATTTT
>TRBV6-1|13|few|TRBJ1-2|-
CASSETIGYGYTF
TGTGCCAGCAGTGAAACGATCGGCTATGGCTACACCTTC
>TRBV5-6|13|few|TRBJ1-6|-
CASSDSFNSPLHF
TGTGCCAGCAGCGACAGCTTCAATTCACCCCTCCACTTT
>TRBV5-1|14|once|TRBJ1-1|-
CASSSGTRDTEAFF
TGCGCCAGCAGCTCCGGGACAAGGGACACTGAAGCTTTCTTT
>TRBV5-1|13|-|TRBJ2-7|-
CASRRGAGGEQYF
TGCGCCAGCAGACGTGGGGCCGGCGGCGAGCAGTACTTC
>TRBV11-2|16|few|TRBJ1-1|-
CASSLGRMGGSTEAFF
TGTGCCAGCAGCTTAGGTCGTATGGGAGGCTCCACTGAAGCTTTCTTT
>TRBV6-6|14|-|TRBJ1-3|-
CASSYGGAGNTIYF
TGTGCCAGCAGTTACGGTGGAGCCGGAAACACCATATATTTT
>TRBV10-3|12|-|TRBJ1-1|-
CAISAQGGEAFF
TGTGCCATCAGTGCCCAGGGAGGTGAAGCTTTCTTT
>TRBV15|16|-|TRBJ2-5|-
CATSRDRAGVFETQYF
TGTGCCACCAGCAGAGATCGGGCAGGGGTGTTCGAGACCCAGTACTTC
>TRBV18|17|-|TRBJ2-1|-
CASSPIQQGPTYNEQFF
TGTGCCAGCTCACCGATACAGCAGGGGCCCACCTACAATGAGCAGTTCTTC
>TRBV28|16|-|TRBJ2-2|-
CASSLLARGNTGELFF
TGTGCCAGCAGTTTACTGGCCAGGGGGAACACCGGGGAGCTGTTTTTT
>TRBV5-1|14|-|TRBJ1-4|-
CASSLRRPNEKLFF
TGCGCCAGCAGCTTGAGGCGGCCAAATGAAAAACTGTTTTTT
>TRBV2|14|-|TRBJ2-5|TRBD1
CASTPGQGKETQYF
TGTGCCAGCACCCCCGGACAGGGGAAAGAGACCCAGTACTTC
>TRBV9|12|-|TRBJ2-7|-
CASSSRDYEQYF
TGTGCCAGCAGCTCCCGGGACTACGAGCAGTACTTC
>TRBV7-9|15|-|TRBJ1-3|-
CASSQQTNIGNTIYF
TGTGCCAGCAGCCAACAGACGAACATTGGAAACACCATATATTTT
>TRBV19|15|-|TRBJ1-1|-
CASSIGAKWNTEAFF
TGTGCCAGTAGTATTGGGGCGAAATGGAACACTGAAGCTTTCTTT
>TRBV5-5|17|-|TRBJ2-6|TRBD2
CASSFLADNSGANVLTF
TGTGCCAGCAGCTTTCTAGCGGATAACTCTGGGGCCAACGTCCTGACTTTC
>TRBV5-1|15|-|TRBJ2-5|-
CASSFSRTVQETQYF
TGCGCCAGCAGCTTTTCCCGGACAGTCCAAGAGACCCAGTACTTC
>TRBV7-6|17|-|TRBJ2-1|-
CASSSRGGGFVIDEQFF
TGTGCCAGCAGCTCCAGAGGGGGGGGGTTTGTTATAGATGAGCAGTTCTTC
>TRBV5-5|13|-|TRBJ1-2|-
CASSLYPNYGYTF
TGTGCCAGCAGCTTGTATCCTAACTATGGCTACACCTTC